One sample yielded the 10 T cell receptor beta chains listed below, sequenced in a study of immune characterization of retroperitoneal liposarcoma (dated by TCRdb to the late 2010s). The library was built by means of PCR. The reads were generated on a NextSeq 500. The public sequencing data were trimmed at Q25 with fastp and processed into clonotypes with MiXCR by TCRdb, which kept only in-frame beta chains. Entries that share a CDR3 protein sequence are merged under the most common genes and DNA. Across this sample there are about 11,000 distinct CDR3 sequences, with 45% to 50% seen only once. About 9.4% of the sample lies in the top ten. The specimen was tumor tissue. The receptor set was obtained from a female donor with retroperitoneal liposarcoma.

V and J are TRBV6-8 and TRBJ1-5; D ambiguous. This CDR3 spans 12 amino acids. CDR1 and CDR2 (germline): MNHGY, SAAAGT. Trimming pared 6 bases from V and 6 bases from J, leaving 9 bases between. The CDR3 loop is CASSGGPQPQHF. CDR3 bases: TGTGCCAGCAGCGGTGGTCCTCAGCCCCAGCATTTT.

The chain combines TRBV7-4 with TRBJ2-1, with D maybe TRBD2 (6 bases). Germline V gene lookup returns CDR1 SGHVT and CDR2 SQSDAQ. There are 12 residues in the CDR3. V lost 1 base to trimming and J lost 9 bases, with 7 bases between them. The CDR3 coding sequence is TGTGCCAGCAGCTTAGGGAGGGGTGAGCAGTTCTTC. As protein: CASSLGRGEQFF.

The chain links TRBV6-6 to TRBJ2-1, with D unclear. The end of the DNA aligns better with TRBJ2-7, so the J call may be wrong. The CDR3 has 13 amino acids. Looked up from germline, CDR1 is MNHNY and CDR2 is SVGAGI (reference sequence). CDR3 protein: CASRLPSSYEQYF. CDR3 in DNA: TGTGCCAGCAGGCTTCCCAGCTCCTACGAGCAGTACTTC.

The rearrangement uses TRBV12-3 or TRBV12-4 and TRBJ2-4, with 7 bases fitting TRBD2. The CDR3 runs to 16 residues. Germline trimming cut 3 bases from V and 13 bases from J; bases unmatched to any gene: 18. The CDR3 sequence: CASSFGGGSSYNEQYF. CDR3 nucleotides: TGTGCCAGCAGTTTTGGGGGGGGAAGCTCCTACAATGAGCAGTACTTC.

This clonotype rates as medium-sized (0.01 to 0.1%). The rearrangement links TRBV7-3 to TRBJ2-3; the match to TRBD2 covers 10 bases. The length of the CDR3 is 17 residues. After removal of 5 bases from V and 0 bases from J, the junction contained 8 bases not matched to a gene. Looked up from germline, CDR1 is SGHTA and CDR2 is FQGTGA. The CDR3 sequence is CASSKVAGGPSTDTQYF. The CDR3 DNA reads TGTGCCAGCAGCAAAGTAGCGGGGGGACCTAGCACAGATACGCAGTATTTT.

CDR3 sequence: CASSHDTFLETQFF. CDR3 nucleotides: TGTGCCAGCAGTCATGACACATTTCTGGAGACCCAGTTCTTC. This rearrangement joins TRBV6-9 to TRBJ2-4, with unresolved D. The last part of the DNA fits TRBJ2-1 better; the J call may be wrong. Germline assignment: CDR1 MNHGY and CDR2 SVAAGI. The CDR3 has 14 amino acids.

Here the CDR3 reads CASSFTSGGTKTYEQFF. DNA for the CDR3: TGTGCCAGCAGCTTCACTAGCGGGGGTACAAAAACCTACGAGCAGTTCTTC. This chain connects TRBV7-2 to TRBJ2-5; 11 bases agree with TRBD2. Near its end, the DNA agrees better with TRBJ2-1, so the J call may be wrong. Germline CDR1 and CDR2: SGHTA and FQGNSA. The CDR3 totals 17 residues.

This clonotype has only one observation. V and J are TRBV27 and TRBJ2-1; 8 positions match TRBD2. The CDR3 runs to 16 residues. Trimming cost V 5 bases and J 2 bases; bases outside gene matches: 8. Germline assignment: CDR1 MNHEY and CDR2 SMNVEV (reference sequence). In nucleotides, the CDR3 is TGTGCCAGCAGTACCAGGACTAGCTACCCCTACAATGAGCAGTTCTTC. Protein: CASSTRTSYPYNEQFF.

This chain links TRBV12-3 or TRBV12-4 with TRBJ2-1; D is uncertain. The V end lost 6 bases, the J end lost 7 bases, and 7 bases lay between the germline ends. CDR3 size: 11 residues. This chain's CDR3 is CASSPVNEQFF. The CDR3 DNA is TGTGCCAGCAGCCCAGTAAATGAGCAGTTCTTC.

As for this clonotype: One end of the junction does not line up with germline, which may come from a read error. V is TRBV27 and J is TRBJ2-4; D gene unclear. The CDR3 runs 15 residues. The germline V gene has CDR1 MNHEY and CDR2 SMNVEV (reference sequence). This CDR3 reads CASTMLARMENIHYF. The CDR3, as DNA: TGTGCCAGCACCATGCTGGCCAGGATGGAAAACATTCATTACTTC.